The present T cell receptor beta chain was sequenced within a study of Ad26.COV2.S vaccination and SARS-CoV-2 variants. Background on the study: Trial arm assignment for the donor was COV1001 Ad26.COV2.S. Ad26.COV2.S shots went into the muscle once or twice, 56 days apart.

The repertoire was sequenced with immunoSEQ multiplex PCR; TCRdb's copy has only in-frame clones and lacks some. The data show around 370,000 clones, roughly 81% seen once. Germline values: CDR1 MDHEN, CDR2 SYDVKM. This CDR3 contains 13 residues. Trimming shortened V by 8 bases and J by 2 bases, and 12 bases separated the two germline ends. Treatment meaning: approximately 18 received Ad26.COV2.S at low or high dose, single or two shots; a few received placebo; per-sample allocation not given. Sampling took place 63 days after the first vaccine or placebo injection. This TCR was recovered from a person aged 18 to 65 who received the Ad26.COV2.S COVID-19 vaccine or a placebo. Sequenced material: peripheral blood, taken in a trial of Ad26.COV2.S vaccine versus placebo. The genes are TRBV28 and TRBJ2-5; D perhaps matches TRBD1 (5 bases). CDR3 bases: TGTGCCAGCTCTAGACAGTTACAAGAGACCCAGTACTTC. Its translation: CASSRQLQETQYF.